The 3 T cell receptor beta chains given below trace back to one sample, sequenced in a study of shared clonotypes between healthy human individuals. Using immunoSEQ multiplex PCR, the repertoire was profiled, and TCRdb retains in-frame clones only, with some absent. The table shows around 500,000 clones, with 60% to 85% occurring only once. Source material: PBMCs. Source of these receptors: a woman aged 40 to 50 in good health. Some clones in this sample may be carry-over from other donors' samples.

This sequence joins TRBV28 and TRBJ1-5, with D unresolved. Germline V lookup: CDR1 MDHEN, CDR2 SYDVKM. This CDR3 has 16 amino acids. V gave up 5 bases and J gave up 5 bases, with 19 bases separating them. This chain's CDR3 is CASSAPYPRVYQPQHF. The CDR3 nucleotides read TGTGCCAGCAGTGCACCCTACCCCCGCGTTTATCAGCCCCAGCATTTT.

The genes are TRBV7-2 and TRBJ2-2; weak D call: TRBD2 (5 bases). V was shortened by 5 bases and J by 6 bases, with 19 bases between the two germline ends. The CDR3 loop spans 16 amino acids. Germline assignment: CDR1 SGHTA and CDR2 FQGNSA. The CDR3 sequence: CASSRGLAKGPGELFF. CDR3 nucleotides: TGTGCCAGCAGCCGAGGGCTAGCCAAAGGACCCGGGGAGCTGTTTTTT. Full variable domain (remainder filled in from reference TRBV7-2 and TRBJ2-2): GAGVSQSPSNKVTEKGKDVELRCDPISGHTALYWYRQSLGQGLEFLIYFQGNSAPDKSGLPSDRFSAERTGGSVSTLTIQRTQQEDSAVYLCASSRGLAKGPGELFFGEGSRLTVL.

V is TRBV18 and J is TRBJ2-1; 13 bases line up with TRBD2. The CDR3 runs 16 residues. V was clipped by 5 bases and J by 2 bases; unmatched bases: 3. The germline CDR1 and CDR2 sequences are KGHSH and LQKENI. CDR3 sequence reads: CASSATSGRPYNEQFF. Here the CDR3 DNA reads TGTGCCAGCTCAGCGACTAGCGGGAGGCCCTACAATGAGCAGTTCTTC.